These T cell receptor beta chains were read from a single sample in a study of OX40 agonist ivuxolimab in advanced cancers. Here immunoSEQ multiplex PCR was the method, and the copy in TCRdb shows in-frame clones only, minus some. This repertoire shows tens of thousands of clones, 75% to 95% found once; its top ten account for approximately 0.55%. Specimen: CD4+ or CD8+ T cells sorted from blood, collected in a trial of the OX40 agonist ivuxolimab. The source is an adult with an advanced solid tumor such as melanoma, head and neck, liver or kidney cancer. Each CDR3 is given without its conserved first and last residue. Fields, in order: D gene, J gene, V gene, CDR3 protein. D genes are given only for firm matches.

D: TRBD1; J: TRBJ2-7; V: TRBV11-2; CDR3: ASSLGQGVGEQY
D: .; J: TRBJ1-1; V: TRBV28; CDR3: ASASGGVPNTEAF
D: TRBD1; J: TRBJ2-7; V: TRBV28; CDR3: ASSQQGNEQY
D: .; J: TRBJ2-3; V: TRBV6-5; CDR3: ASTPAGTDTQY
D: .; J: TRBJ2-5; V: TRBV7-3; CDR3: ASSPRALGETQY
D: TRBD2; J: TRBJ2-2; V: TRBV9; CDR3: ASTGRTNTGELF
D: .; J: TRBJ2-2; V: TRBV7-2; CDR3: ASSPRVNPGELF
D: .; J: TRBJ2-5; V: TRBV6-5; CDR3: ASSQEETQY
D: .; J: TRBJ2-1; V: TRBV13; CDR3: ASSYRTDNEQF
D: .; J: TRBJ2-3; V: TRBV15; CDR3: ATTESGGTTQY
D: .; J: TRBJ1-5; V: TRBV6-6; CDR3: ASSYSGSQPQH
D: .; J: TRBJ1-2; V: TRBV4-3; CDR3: ASSPSRGYGYT
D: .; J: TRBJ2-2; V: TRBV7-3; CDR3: ASSLIPRGGTGELF
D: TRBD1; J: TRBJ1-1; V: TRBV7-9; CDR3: ASSSEQGGTEAF
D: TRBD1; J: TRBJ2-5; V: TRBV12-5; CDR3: ASGLPGGETQY
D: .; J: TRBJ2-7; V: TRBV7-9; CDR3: ASSLRVVAVSYEQY
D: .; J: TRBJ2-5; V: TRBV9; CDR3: ASSVGTARETQY
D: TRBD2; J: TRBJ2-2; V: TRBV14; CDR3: ASSPPGASGNTGELF
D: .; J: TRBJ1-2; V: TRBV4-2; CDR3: ASSPPLRRGSYGYT
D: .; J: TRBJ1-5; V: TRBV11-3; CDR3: ASSFEGGQPQH
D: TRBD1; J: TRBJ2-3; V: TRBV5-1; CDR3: ASSNGQDLPTDTQY
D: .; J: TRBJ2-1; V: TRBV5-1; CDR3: ASSLEASNEQF
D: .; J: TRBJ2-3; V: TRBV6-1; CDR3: ASSEPGRQDTQY
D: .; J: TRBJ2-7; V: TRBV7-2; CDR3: ASSLVLHEQY
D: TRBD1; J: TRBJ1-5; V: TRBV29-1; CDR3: SASTGDSNQPQH
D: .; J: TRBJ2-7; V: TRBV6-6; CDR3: ASSYYVDNYEQY
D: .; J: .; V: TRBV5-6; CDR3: ASSSPLRYEQY
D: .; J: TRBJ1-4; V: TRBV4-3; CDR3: ASSQDEGGEKLF
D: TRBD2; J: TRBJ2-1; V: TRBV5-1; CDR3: ASSPLAGGTYNEQF
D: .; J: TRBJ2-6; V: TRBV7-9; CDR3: ASTDNRGANVLT
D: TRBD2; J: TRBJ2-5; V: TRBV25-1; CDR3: ASSEYRPSGRETQY
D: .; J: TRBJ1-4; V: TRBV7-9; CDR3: ASSLSEKLF
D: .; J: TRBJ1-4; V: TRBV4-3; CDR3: ASSKGLSGGSTYEKLF
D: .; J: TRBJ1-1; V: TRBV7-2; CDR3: ASSLIAWDTEAF
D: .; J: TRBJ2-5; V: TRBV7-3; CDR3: ASSLTWEVQETQY
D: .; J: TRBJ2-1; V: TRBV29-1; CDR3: SVEDQLRVGPENEQF
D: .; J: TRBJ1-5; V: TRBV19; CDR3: ASSIIRDQPQH
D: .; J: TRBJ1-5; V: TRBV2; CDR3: ASIRDTGNQPQH
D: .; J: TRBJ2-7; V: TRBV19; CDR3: ASSKDGPRSYEQY
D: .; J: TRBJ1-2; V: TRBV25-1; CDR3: ASSEFSGGRDGYT
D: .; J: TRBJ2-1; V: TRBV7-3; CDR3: ASTLGSGPYNEQF
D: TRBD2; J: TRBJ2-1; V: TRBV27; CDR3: ASSTGLAGLNEQF
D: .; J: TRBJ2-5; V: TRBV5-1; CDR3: ASSSNSGPEETQY
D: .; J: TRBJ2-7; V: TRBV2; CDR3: ASGTTYEQY
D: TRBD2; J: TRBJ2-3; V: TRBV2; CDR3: ASSLSGRAGNTQY
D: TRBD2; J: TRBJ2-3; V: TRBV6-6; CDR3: ASTKTSGRASDTQY
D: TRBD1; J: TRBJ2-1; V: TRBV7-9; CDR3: ASSLGTGYNEQF
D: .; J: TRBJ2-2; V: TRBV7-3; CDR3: ASSPRVNTGELF
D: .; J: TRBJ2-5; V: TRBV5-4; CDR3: ASSPVAGRETQY
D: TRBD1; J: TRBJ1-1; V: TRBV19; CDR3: ASSSSGQLLGAF
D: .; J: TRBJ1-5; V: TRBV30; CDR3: AWSTRRETLNSNQPQH
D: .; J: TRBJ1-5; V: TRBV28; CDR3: ASIPGDGNQPQH
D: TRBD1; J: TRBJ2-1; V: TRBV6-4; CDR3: ASSDYRDRLF
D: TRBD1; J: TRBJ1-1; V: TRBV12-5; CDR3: ASGLGTGEAF
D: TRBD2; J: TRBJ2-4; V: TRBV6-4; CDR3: ASSASGRGDIQY
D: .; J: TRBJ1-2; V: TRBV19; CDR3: ASSIYGNPYGYT
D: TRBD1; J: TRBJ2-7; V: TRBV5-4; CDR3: ASSPRQGSSYEQY
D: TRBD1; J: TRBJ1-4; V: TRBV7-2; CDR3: ASSLVRTGGLNEKLF
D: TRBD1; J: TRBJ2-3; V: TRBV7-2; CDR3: ASNPTGTGWNTDTQY